The 8 T cell receptor beta chains listed next were all sequenced from one sample in a study of cytomegalovirus exposure and HLA in healthy donors (dated by TCRdb to the late 2010s). Libraries were prepared through the immunoSEQ multiplex PCR assay. The multiplex PCR relied on a mix of 60 forward primers for TCR Vbeta segments and 13 reverse primers for TCR Jbeta segments. This is the immuneACCESS table as TCRdb keeps it, with only in-frame sequences that have V and J called. A part of the clones is gone; compared with another copy, unresolved V genes explain less than half, and the rest is unexplained. The table for this sample lists around 89,000 clones; over 70% of them were counted only once. The ten largest make up roughly 1.1% of the sample. The specimen was PBMCs. The source of these receptors is a girl aged 2 to 10 in good health and CMV-seropositive.

The V and J genes are TRBV5-4 and TRBJ2-3; a possible D gene is TRBD1 (6 bases). The CDR3 is 13 amino acids. V dropped 0 bases and J dropped 9 bases, with 11 bases sitting between them. Germline CDR1 is SGHNT and CDR2 is YYREEE (reference sequence). DNA of the CDR3: TGTGCCAGCAGCTTGGGGGGGCCCGACACGCAGTATTTT. Protein product: CASSLGGPDTQYF.

The chain employs TRBV19 and TRBJ2-7; TRBD1 agrees at 8 bases. The CDR3 is 14 amino acids. Trimming removed 5 bases from V and 3 bases from J; junction bases left unmatched: 6. CDR1 and CDR2 (germline): LNHDA, SQIVND (reference sequence). CDR3 nucleotide sequence: TGTGCCAGTAGTTTGGGACAGGCGAGCTACGAGCAGTACTTC. Protein product: CASSLGQASYEQYF.

The CDR3 loop reads CASSQDARFTGTSSYNEQFF. In nucleotides, the CDR3 is TGCGCCAGCAGCCAAGATGCTCGGTTCACCGGGACAAGCTCCTACAATGAGCAGTTCTTC. V and J are TRBV4-1 and TRBJ2-1; D might be TRBD1 (6 bases). This CDR3 is 20 amino acids long. V gave up 0 bases and J gave up 0 bases, with 21 bases separating them. Germline V CDR1 and CDR2: MGHRA, YSYEKL.

This chain joins TRBV30 and TRBJ2-5; 8 bases align to TRBD2. Losses at the gene ends were 4 bases for V and 5 bases for J; bases not matched to a gene: 6. Germline assignment: CDR1 GTSNPN and CDR2 SVGIG (reference sequence). This CDR3 is built from 13 residues. The CDR3 nucleotides read TGTGCCTGGACCCGGGAGGGGACGGAGACCCAGTACTTC. Residues: CAWTREGTETQYF.

J is TRBJ1-4 and V is TRBV9, with 7 positions matching TRBD1. The CDR3 is 13 residues long. Germline V gene lookup returns CDR1 SGDLS and CDR2 YYNGEE. With 5 bases clipped from V and 10 bases from J, the junction kept 8 bases outside the gene matches. The CDR3 reads CASRGYRGRKLFF. CDR3 DNA: TGTGCCAGCAGGGGATACAGGGGTCGAAAACTGTTTTTT.

The chain recombines TRBV6-1 with TRBJ2-1, with 11 bases identical to TRBD2. With 7 bases clipped from V and 5 bases from J, the junction kept 4 bases outside the gene matches. CDR3 length equals 14 residues. Germline V gene sequence: CDR1 MNHNS, CDR2 SASEGT. CDR3 sequence reads: CASTRLAGNNEQFF. The CDR3, as DNA: TGTGCCAGCACTCGACTAGCGGGAAACAATGAGCAGTTCTTC.

This rearrangement joins TRBV19 to TRBJ1-1; 9 nucleotides match TRBD1. Germline CDR1 is LNHDA and CDR2 is SQIVND (reference sequence). This CDR3 comprises 15 residues. V shed 5 bases and J 5 bases; nucleotides not matched to a gene: 9. CDR3 in amino acids: CASSDPGTGKTEAFF. The CDR3 DNA is TGTGCCAGTAGTGACCCCGGGACAGGGAAAACTGAAGCTTTCTTT.

The chain links TRBV2 to TRBJ2-4; 11 bases map to TRBD1. The junction had 9 bases not matched to a gene; V was cut back by 8 bases and J by 6 bases. The CDR3 covers 15 residues. Germline V gene data show CDR1 as SNHLY and CDR2 as FYNNEI. As DNA, the CDR3 is TGTGCCAGCGGCGGACAGGGGGCTGGGGGAAACATTCAGTACTTC. This sequence encodes CASGGQGAGGNIQYF. Together with reference TRBV2 and TRBJ2-4, the CDR3 gives the full variable domain: EPEVTQTPSHQVTQMGQEVILRCVPISNHLYFYWYRQILGQKVEFLVSFYNNEISEKSEIFDDQFSVERPDGSNFTLKIRSTKLEDSAMYFCASGGQGAGGNIQYFGAGTRLSVL.